Below are 9 T cell receptor beta chains sequenced from a single sample in a study of blood T cell repertoires in COVID-19. Produced via immunoSEQ multiplex PCR; TCRdb's table is partial and in-frame only. Here the sample spans under 200,000 clones, approximately 90% being singletons. Sequences were obtained from peripheral blood. The receptors derive from a man aged 18 to 30 with COVID-19, enrolled during active disease.

The chain uses TRBV9 and TRBJ2-1, with 11 bases fitting TRBD2. J gave up 4 bases and V 4 bases, and 7 bases lay outside the gene matches. In germline, CDR1 is SGDLS, CDR2 YYNGEE. This CDR3 region has 16 residues. The CDR3 DNA reads TGTGCCAGCAGCATCACTAGCGGGAGAGTTTACAATGAGCAGTTCTTC. It translates to CASSITSGRVYNEQFF.

V and J are TRBV2 and TRBJ1-1; TRBD1 might be the D (5 bases). The V end lost 4 bases, the J end lost 5 bases, and 8 bases lay between the germline ends. Per germline, CDR1 SNHLY and CDR2 FYNNEI. This CDR3 region has 12 residues. In DNA form, the CDR3 reads TGTGCCAGCAGTGGTGGGGGGACTGAAGCTTTCTTT. It codes for CASSGGGTEAFF.

The V and J genes are TRBV29-1 and TRBJ2-1; 8 bases align to TRBD1. V dropped 5 bases and J dropped 6; count of bases not matched to a gene: 6. The CDR3 is 13 residues long. CDR1 is SQVTM and CDR2 is ANQGSEA in the germline V gene. CDR3 DNA: TGCAGCGTTAGACCCGGACAGGGCAATGAGCAGTTCTTC. Translating gives CSVRPGQGNEQFF.

The chain employs TRBV5-1 and TRBJ2-5, with 7 bases that match TRBD1. Trimming at V came to 1 base and at J to 2 bases, leaving 5 bases not matched to a gene. CDR1 and CDR2 from the germline V gene are SGHRS and YFSETQ. The length of the CDR3 is 15 residues. The CDR3 spells CASSLTGRGQETQYF. The CDR3 bases are TGCGCCAGCAGCTTGACGGGCAGGGGGCAAGAGACCCAGTACTTC.

V and J are TRBV19 and TRBJ1-6; D is ambiguous. The CDR3 has 14 residues. The germline V gene has CDR1 LNHDA and CDR2 SQIVND (reference sequence). Trimming took off 2 bases at V and 13 bases at J, with 15 bases between the two ends. CDR3 nucleotides: TGTGCCAGTAGTATAAGTGGCATCGACATCCCCCTCCACTTT. Translating gives CASSISGIDIPLHF.

The CDR3 bases are TGTGCCAGCAGTTCACGGTACGGTGAGCAGTTCTTC. This codes for CASSSRYGEQFF. The rearrangement links TRBV28 to TRBJ2-1; D remains unclear. Germline CDR1 reads MDHEN; CDR2 reads SYDVKM. The V and J ends lost 4 bases and 9 bases respectively, with 10 bases between them. There are 12 residues in the CDR3.

The chain is built from TRBV19 and TRBJ1-5; D is undetermined. CDR1 and CDR2 (germline): LNHDA, SQIVND (reference sequence). Between the trimmed V and J ends, which lost 6 bases and 5 bases, there was a span of 8 bases. There are 12 residues in the CDR3. The CDR3 reads CASRLYDQPQHF. The DNA of the CDR3 is TGTGCCAGTAGGTTGTATGATCAGCCCCAGCATTTT.

The rearrangement joins TRBV7-9 to TRBJ2-2; D gene uncertain. Germline lookup yields CDR1 SEHNR and CDR2 FQNEAQ (reference sequence). The germline V and J ends were trimmed by 2 bases and 7 bases, with 2 bases remaining between them. The CDR3 spans 11 residues. CDR3: CASSLLGELFF. The CDR3 DNA sequence: TGTGCCAGCAGCTTACTCGGGGAGCTGTTTTTT.

The rearrangement links TRBV11-2 to TRBJ1-2; maybe TRBD1 (6 bases). The V gene lost 6 bases and the J gene lost 7 bases, with 15 bases spanning the gap. The CDR3 runs to 13 residues. Germline values: CDR1 SGHAT, CDR2 FQNNGV. The CDR3 protein is CASRQTQGSGYTF. CDR3 nucleotides: TGTGCCAGCAGACAAACTCAGGGGTCTGGCTACACCTTC.